This TCR beta chain derives from a study of blood T cell repertoires in COVID-19 (dated by TCRdb to about 2020). Broadly, across the study: Samples from collaborators originated in the United States, Italy and Spain and spanned both the acute and convalescent phases of COVID-19. The prospective study material was composed of cDNA or gDNA derived from T cells, B-cell-depleted T cells, or PBMCs. Deeply sampled blood TCRbeta repertoires from subjects exposed to, actively infected with, or recovered from COVID-19 were included in the dataset. The repertoires were released in a freely available public database meant as a resource for research on the immune response to SARS-CoV-2. Samples were obtained from the ongoing ImmuneRACE study (first 160 participants) and from about 1,300 subjects provided by 6 global collaborators. The sample metadata nearly always contained a de-identified subject ID, COVID-19 status, age in years and sex. Where available, HLA class I and class II types were obtained from metadata supplied by the sample provider rather than from assay-based typing. What the study reported, not specific to this receptor: How much clinical and demographic metadata was included differed by source and by participant, and the metadata was provided uncurated.

With respect to this clone: Its antigen has not been determined. Base-call qualities are not available, and no considerably larger clone is one nucleotide away.

Collaborating institutions collected whole blood in K2EDTA tubes following their own protocols. Collaborator samples were shipped for TCRbeta analysis as frozen whole blood, isolated PBMCs, or DNA extracted from either sample type. TCRbeta CDR3 regions were amplified from genomic DNA using the immunoSEQ Assay, a bias-controlled multiplex PCR. Under the source paper's analysis protocol: Nucleated cell counts per sample were estimated from amplification of reference gene primers within the assay. Sequence reads were collapsed and filtered to measure the absolute abundance of every unique TCRbeta CDR3 rearrangement. For each sample, productive Simpson clonality was calculated as the square root of Simpson's diversity index over productive rearrangements. Imported from immuneACCESS, the table was reduced by TCRdb to in-frame sequences with V and J called. These copies leave out some clones; in studies compared against another copy, an unresolved V gene accounts for under half, and the cause of the remainder is not known. The V and J calls and clone size were taken over from that table, and D and trimming were inferred from the DNA. This sample holds 370,000 or so clones; about 80% were observed only once. The ten largest make up about 1.2% of the sample.

This TCR was recovered from a human donor with acute or convalescent COVID-19. The donor label of this sample is uncertain. The sample taken for sequencing was peripheral blood.

The sequenced DNA: TGTGCCAGTAGTATCAGGGCTAGCTCCTACGAGCAGTACTTC. Its product reads: CASSIRASSYEQYF. The sequence is built from TRBV19 and TRBJ2-7, with TRBD1 perhaps the D gene, on 5 matching bases. Taken from cysteine to phenylalanine, the CDR3 has 14 residues. Only CDR3 DNA remains: 42 bases, in frame from the first base. The germline V gene (reference sequence) yields LNHDA for CDR1 and SQIVND for CDR2. The V end loses 3 bases and the J end loses 0 bases, and a stretch of 9 bases separates them. Here the CDR3 is joined to the reference TRBV19 and TRBJ2-7 genes, and the full variable domain is: DGGITQSPKYLFRKEGQNVTLSCEQNLNHDAMYWYRQDPGQGLRLIYYSQIVNDFQKGDIAEGYSVSREKKESFPLTVTSAQKNPTAFYLCASSIRASSYEQYFGPGTRLTVT.